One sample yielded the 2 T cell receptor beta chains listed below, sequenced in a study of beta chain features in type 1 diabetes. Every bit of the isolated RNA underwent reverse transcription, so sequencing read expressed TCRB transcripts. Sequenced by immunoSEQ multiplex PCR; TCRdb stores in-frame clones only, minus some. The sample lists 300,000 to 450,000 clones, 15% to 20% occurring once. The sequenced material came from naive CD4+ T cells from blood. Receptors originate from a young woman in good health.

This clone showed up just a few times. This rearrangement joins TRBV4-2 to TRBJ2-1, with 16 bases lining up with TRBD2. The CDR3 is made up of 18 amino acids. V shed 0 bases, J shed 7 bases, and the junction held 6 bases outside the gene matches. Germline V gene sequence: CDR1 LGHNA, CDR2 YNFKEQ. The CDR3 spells CASSQEIGGLAGGNEQFF. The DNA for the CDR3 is TGTGCCAGCAGCCAAGAAATAGGGGGACTAGCGGGAGGGAATGAGCAGTTCTTC.

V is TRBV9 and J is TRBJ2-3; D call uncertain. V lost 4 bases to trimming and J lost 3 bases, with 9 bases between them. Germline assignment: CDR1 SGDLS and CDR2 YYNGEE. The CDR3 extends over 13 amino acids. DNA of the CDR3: TGTGCCAGCAGCTCCAGTCCTACAGATACGCAGTATTTT. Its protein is CASSSSPTDTQYF.